This T cell receptor beta chain derives from a study of cytomegalovirus exposure and HLA in healthy donors. Study observations and caveats: Sequencing depth roughly uniform across donors was assumed in presence/absence analyses. Owing to their indistinguishability, certain V segments, notably TRBV6-2 and TRBV6-3, were excluded.

Turning to this clone: Its antigen remains unidentified.

Primers: 60 Vbeta forward and 13 Jbeta reverse. Assay used: immunoSEQ multiplex PCR; TCRdb lists only in-frame clones, some missing. The data hold roughly 80,000 clones, with around 80% observed a single time. This CDR3 comprises 13 residues. This sequence joins TRBV21-1 and TRBJ2-7; whether TRBD1, the table's D call, matches the DNA was not checked. TRBV21-1 is tagged as a pseudogene. What was sequenced was PBMCs. The receptor was derived from a man in his fifties or sixties in good health and CMV-seropositive. This chain's CDR3 is CASSPRDRSEQYF. The CDR3 DNA follows: TGTGCCAGCAGCCCCCGGGACAGGTCCGAGCAGTACTTC.